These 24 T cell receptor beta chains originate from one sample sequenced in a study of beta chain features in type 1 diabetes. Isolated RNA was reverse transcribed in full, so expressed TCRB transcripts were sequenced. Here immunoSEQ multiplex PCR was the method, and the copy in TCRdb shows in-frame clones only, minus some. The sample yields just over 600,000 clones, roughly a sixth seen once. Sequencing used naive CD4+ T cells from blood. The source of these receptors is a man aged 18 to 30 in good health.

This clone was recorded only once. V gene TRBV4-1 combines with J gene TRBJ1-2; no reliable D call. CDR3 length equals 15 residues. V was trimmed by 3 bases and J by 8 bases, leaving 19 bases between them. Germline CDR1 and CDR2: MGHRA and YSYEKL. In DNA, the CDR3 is TGCGCCAGCAGCCATATATATGTCCCATCGGGCGGCTACACCTTC. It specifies CASSHIYVPSGGYTF.

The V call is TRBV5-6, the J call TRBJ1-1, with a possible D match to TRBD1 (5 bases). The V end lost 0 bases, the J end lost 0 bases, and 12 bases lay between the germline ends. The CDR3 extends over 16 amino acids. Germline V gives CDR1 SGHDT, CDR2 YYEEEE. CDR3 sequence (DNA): TGTGCCAGCAGCTTGGTGACAGCCCCGATGAACACTGAAGCTTTCTTT. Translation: CASSLVTAPMNTEAFF.

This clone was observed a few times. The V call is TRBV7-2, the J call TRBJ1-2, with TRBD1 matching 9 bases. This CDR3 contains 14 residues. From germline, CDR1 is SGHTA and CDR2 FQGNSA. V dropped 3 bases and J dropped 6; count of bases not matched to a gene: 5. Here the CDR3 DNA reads TGTGCCAGCAGCTTTCAACAGGGGGCGAATGGCTACACCTTC. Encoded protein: CASSFQQGANGYTF.

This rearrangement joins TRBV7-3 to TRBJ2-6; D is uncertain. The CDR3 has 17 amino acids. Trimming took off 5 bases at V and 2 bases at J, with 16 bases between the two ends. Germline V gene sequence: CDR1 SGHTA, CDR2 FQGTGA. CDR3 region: CASSIQQLGTGANVLTF. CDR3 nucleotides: TGTGCCAGCAGCATCCAACAGTTGGGGACTGGGGCCAACGTCCTGACTTTC.

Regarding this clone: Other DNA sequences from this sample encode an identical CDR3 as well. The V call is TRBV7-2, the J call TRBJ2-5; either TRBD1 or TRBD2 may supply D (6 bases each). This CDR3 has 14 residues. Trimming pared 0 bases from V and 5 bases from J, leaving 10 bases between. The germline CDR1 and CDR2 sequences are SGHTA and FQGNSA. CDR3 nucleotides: TGTGCCAGCAGCTTAGCAGGGGGAGGTGAGACCCAGTACTTC. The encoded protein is CASSLAGGGETQYF.

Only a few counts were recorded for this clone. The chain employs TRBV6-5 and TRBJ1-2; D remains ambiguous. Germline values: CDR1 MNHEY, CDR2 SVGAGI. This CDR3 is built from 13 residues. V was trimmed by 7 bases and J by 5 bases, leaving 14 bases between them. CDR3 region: CASTPGHLYGYTF. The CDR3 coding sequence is TGTGCCAGCACCCCGGGTCATCTTTATGGCTACACCTTC.

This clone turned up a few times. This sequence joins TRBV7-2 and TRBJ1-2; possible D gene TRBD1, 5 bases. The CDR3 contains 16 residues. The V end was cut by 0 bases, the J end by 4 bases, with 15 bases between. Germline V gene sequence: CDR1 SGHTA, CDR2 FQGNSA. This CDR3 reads CASSLAGNQGAYGYTF. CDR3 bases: TGTGCCAGCAGCTTAGCTGGGAACCAGGGCGCCTATGGCTACACCTTC.

The CDR3 reads CASSPGTRYNEQFF. As DNA, the CDR3 is TGTGCCAGCAGTCCCGGGACCCGCTACAATGAGCAGTTCTTC. The chain recombines TRBV11-2 with TRBJ2-1; D tentatively reads TRBD1 or TRBD2 (5 bases each). The germline V and J ends were trimmed by 6 bases and 3 bases, with 12 bases remaining between them. Per the germline V gene, CDR1 is SGHAT and CDR2 is FQNNGV. This CDR3 is 14 amino acids long.

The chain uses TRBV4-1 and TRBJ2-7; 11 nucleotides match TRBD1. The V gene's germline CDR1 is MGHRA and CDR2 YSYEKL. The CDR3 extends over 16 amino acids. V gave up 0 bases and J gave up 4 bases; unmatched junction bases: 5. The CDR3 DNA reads TGCGCCAGCAGCCAAGATACGGGACAGGGGGTGTACGAGCAGTACTTC. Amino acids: CASSQDTGQGVYEQYF.

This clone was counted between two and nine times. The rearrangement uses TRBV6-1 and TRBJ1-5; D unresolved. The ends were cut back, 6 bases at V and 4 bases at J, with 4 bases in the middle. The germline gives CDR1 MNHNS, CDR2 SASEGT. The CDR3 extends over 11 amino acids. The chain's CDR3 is CASRANQPQHF. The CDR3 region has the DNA TGTGCCAGCAGAGCTAATCAGCCCCAGCATTTT.

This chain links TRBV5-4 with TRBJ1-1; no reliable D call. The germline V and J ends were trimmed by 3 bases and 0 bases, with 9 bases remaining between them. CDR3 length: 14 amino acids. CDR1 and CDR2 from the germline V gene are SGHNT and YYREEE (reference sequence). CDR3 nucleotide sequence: TGTGCCAGCAGCTCCAGGACGGTGAACACTGAAGCTTTCTTT. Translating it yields CASSSRTVNTEAFF.

This chain's CDR3 is CASSYTSGGTDTQYF. The CDR3 nucleotides read TGTGCCAGCAGCTACACTAGCGGAGGCACAGATACGCAGTATTTT. The J gene is TRBJ2-3, the V gene TRBV27; 8 positions match TRBD2. The germline gives CDR1 MNHEY, CDR2 SMNVEV (reference sequence). The CDR3 sequence is 15 residues long. The V and J ends lost 6 bases and 1 base, in that order; junction bases with no gene match: 6.

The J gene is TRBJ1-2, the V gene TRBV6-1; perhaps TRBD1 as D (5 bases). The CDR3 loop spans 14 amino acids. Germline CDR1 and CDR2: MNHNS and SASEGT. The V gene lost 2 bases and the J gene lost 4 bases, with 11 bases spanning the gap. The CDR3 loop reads CASSEQGAGYGYTF. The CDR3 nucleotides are TGTGCCAGCAGTGAACAGGGCGCGGGCTATGGCTACACCTTC.

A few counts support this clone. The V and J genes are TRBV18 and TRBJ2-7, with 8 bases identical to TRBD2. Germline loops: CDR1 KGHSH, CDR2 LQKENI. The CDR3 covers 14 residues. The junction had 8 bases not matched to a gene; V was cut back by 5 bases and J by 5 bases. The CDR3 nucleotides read TGTGCCAGCTCAGCCGGGGGGGGAAGTCACGAGCAGTACTTC. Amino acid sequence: CASSAGGGSHEQYF.

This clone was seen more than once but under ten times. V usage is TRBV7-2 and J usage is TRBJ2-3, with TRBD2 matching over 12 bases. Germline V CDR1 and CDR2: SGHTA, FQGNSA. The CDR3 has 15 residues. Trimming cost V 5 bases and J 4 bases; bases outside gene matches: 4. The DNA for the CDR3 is TGTGCCAGCAGCCCAAGACTAGCGGGAGCAGATACGCAGTATTTT. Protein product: CASSPRLAGADTQYF.

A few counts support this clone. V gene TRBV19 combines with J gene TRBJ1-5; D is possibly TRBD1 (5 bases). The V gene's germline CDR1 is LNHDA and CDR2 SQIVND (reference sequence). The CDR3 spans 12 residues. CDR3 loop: CSSGLGNQPQHF. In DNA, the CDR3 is TGTTCCTCAGGGTTGGGAAATCAGCCCCAGCATTTT.

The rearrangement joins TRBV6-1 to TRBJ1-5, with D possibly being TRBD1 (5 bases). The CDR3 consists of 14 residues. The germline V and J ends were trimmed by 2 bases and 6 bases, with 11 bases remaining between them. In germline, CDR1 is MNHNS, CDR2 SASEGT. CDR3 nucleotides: TGTGCCAGCAGTGAAAGTGGGGGGAGTCAGCCCCAGCATTTT. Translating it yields CASSESGGSQPQHF.

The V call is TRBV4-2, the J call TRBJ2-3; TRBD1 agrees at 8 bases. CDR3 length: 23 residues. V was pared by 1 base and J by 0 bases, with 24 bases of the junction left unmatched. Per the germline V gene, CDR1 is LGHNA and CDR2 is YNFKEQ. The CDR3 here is CASSQGGDRGGLTTWYSTDTQYF. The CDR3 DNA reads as TGTGCCAGCAGCCAAGGAGGAGACAGGGGTGGACTCACGACTTGGTATAGCACAGATACGCAGTATTTT.

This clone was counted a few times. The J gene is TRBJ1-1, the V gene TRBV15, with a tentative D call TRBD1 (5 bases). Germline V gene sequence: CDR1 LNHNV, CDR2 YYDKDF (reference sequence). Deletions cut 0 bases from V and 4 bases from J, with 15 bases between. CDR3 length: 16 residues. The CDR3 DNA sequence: TGTGCCACCAGCAGAGATCCTGTCGGGGGAGGCACTGAAGCTTTCTTT. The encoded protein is CATSRDPVGGGTEAFF.

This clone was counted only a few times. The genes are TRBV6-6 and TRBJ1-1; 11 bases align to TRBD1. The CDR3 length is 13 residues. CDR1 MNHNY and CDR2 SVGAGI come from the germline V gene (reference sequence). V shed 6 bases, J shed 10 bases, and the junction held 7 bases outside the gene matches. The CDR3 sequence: CASSSPDRGPAFF. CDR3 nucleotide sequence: TGTGCCAGCAGCTCCCCGGACAGGGGGCCAGCTTTCTTT.

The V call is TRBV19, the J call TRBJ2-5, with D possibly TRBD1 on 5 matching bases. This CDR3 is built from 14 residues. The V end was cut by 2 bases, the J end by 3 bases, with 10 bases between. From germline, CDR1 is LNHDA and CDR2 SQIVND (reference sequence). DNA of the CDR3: TGTGCCAGTAGTATATGGGGCATCGAAGAGACCCAGTACTTC. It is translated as CASSIWGIEETQYF.

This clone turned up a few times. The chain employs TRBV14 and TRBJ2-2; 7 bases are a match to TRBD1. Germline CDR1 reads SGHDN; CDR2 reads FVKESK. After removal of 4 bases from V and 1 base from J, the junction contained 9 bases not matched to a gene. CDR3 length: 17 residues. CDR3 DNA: TGTGCCAGCAGCCTATCCCGGGACAGTCTGAACACCGGGGAGCTGTTTTTT. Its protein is CASSLSRDSLNTGELFF.

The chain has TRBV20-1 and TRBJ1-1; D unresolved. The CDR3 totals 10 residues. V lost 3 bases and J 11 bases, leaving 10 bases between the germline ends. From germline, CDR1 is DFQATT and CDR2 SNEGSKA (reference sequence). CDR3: CSARVGRAFF. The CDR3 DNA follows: TGCAGTGCTAGGGTGGGGAGGGCTTTCTTT.

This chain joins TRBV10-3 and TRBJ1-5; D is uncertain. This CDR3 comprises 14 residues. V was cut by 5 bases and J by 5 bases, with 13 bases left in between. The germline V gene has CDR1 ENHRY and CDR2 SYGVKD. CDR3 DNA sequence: TGTGCCATCAGTCGAGTTGGAAGGGATCAGCCCCAGCATTTT. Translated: CAISRVGRDQPQHF.